This T cell receptor (beta chain) appears in the sequencing data of a study of beta chain features in type 1 diabetes (dated by TCRdb to 2016 to 2018). Some background on the complete study: Patients and healthy donors did not differ in mean age, gender distribution, total cell number or subset yield. Regulatory and stem cell-like memory subsets were isolated from only 8 patients and about eight healthy donors, whereas naive and central memory subsets came from all 28 donors. A total of roughly 100,000,000 sorted cells were examined across all samples, and the number of cells per subset was strongly correlated with RNA yield. In the study, recently diagnosed type 1 diabetes patients and matched healthy donors were compared on the TCRB repertoires of their sorted circulating CD4+ T cell subsets.

Points on this clone: This receptor's antigen is unknown. No much larger clone exists at a distance of one base, and base qualities are not known.

V loses 5 bases at its end and J loses 7 bases; junction bases beyond the gene matches: 8. As encoded in the germline V gene, CDR1 is MDHEN while CDR2 is SYDVKM. The CDR3 has 14 amino acids, counting the end cysteine and phenylalanine. The sequence is cut down to CDR3 DNA, 42 bases in frame from base 1. A single peripheral blood draw of roughly 0.11 L on average was collected from each donor into heparinised tubes. A BD FACSAria II and a panel including CD45RO, CCR7, CD25, CD127, CD95 and CD27 were used to sort naive, central memory, regulatory and stem cell-like memory CD4+ T cells. Purity was above 95% for every sorted population. Right away, PBMCs were isolated by Lymphoprep density gradient centrifugation and were stained directly, with no culture step. So that batch effects would be minimized, each experiment stained and sorted samples in pairs, pairing one healthy donor with one patient. The High Capacity cDNA Reverse Transcription Kit was used to reverse transcribe all of the isolated RNA, meaning that expressed TCRB transcripts were what got sequenced. Deep immunoSEQ sequencing was applied to naive, central memory and regulatory T cell samples, giving an average of about 3.6 million total reads per sample. After sorted cells were lysed in RLT buffer, RNA was extracted with DNase-treated RNeasy Micro or Mini kits, with the choice depending on cell number. Each cell subset was processed on its own to prevent cross-contamination, while patient and healthy donor samples were processed together. The immunoSEQ multiplex PCR was used to amplify TCRB sequences from cDNA, generating 87-bp fragments that spanned the CDR3 region. Sequencing of the amplicons was performed on the Illumina HiSeq platform. The study's own analysis went as follows. PCR bias was computationally corrected using synthetic template baselines, reads within Hamming distance 2 were collapsed, and singletons that could not be merged were discarded. By aligning reads against IMGT, V, D and J genes, CDR3 length, and insertions or deletions at six rearrangement sites were assigned. Within each subset, clonotype counts were normalized to sorted cell number, after which true diversity and Gini coefficients were computed with the tcR R package. Repertoire sharing was quantified using the overlap coefficient calculated on TCRB nucleotide sequences. In its TCRdb copy, this immuneACCESS table keeps in-frame sequences only and misses some clones. Where compared with another copy, unresolved V genes explain less than half of these, and the others have no known cause. V and J calls and clone size come straight from that table; D and trimming were deduced from the DNA. The sample table holds about 370,000 clones, of which over 9% were seen once. Roughly 0.6% of the sample belongs to the ten largest clones.

The full study reports these points: Because cDNA was sequenced instead of genomic DNA, activated cells with high expression could be over-represented, although the groups did not differ in activation or CD3 levels. PCR may preferentially amplify shorter templates, but because patient and control samples were amplified and corrected together, any resulting skew would affect both groups equally. Patients with type 1 diabetes made fewer insertions and deleted more nucleotides at VDJ recombination sites, implying thymic rearrangement abnormalities. Type 1 diabetes patients showed a moderate but significant shortening of TCRB CDR3 length in all four CD4+ subsets. Because the HLA sub-analyses included only small numbers of individuals, any influence of HLA type on TCRB rearrangement was left unresolved. Naive, central memory and regulatory TCRB repertoires appeared more similar among patients than among healthy donors.

This sequence was found in a man aged 25-40 years with type 1 diabetes. The sequencing input was central memory CD4+ T cells from blood. This receptor chain uses TRBV28 and TRBJ1-1, with 9 central nucleotides matching TRBD1. The CDR3 here reads CASSIQGAVNEAFF. Here is the DNA: TGTGCCAGCAGTATACAGGGGGCGGTCAATGAAGCTTTCTTT.